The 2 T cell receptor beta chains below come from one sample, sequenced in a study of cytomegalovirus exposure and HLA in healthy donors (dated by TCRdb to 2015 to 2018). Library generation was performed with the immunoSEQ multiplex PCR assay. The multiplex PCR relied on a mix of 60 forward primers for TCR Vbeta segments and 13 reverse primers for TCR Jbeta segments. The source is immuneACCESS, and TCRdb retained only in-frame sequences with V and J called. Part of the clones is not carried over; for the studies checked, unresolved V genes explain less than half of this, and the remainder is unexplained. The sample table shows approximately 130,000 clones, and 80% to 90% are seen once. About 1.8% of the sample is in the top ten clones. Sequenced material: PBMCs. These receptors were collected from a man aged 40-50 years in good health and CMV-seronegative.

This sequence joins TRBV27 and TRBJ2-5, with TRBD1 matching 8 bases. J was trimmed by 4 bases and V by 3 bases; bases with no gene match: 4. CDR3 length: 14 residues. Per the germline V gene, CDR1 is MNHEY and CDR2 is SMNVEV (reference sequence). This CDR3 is CASSFGQGVETQYF. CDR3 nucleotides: TGTGCCAGCAGTTTCGGACAGGGTGTAGAGACCCAGTACTTC.

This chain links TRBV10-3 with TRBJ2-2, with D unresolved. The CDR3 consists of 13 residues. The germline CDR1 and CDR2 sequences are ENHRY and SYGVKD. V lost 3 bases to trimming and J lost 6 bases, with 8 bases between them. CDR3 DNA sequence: TGTGCCATCAGTGACCTAGAATCCGGGGAGCTGTTTTTT. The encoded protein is CAISDLESGELFF.